This TCR beta chain was recovered during a study of control samples from healthy donors and cancer patients. The method was immunoSEQ multiplex PCR; TCRdb's version includes in-frame clones alone and lacks a portion of them. This table has roughly 100,000 clones, 83% appearing once. The source of this sequence is a woman in her forties or fifties in good health. The material sequenced was blood.

The CDR3 here is CASSLIGQNYGYTF. The DNA of the CDR3 is TGTGCCAGCAGCTTAATAGGGCAAAACTATGGCTACACCTTC. V usage is TRBV7-9 and J usage is TRBJ1-2; D gene ambiguous. Trimming took off 2 bases at V and 2 bases at J, with 9 bases between the two ends. The CDR3 length is 14 residues. Per the germline V gene, CDR1 is SEHNR and CDR2 is FQNEAQ (reference sequence).